Described below is a single T cell receptor (beta chain) sequence and its context. Its antigen remains unidentified. The repertoire was sequenced with immunoSEQ multiplex PCR; TCRdb's copy has only in-frame clones and lacks some. The table records 80,000 to 100,000 clones, 92% of them present only once. This record comes from a study of graft-versus-host responses after intestinal transplantation. Study context: Each recipient received a multivisceral, liver-intestinal, or isolated intestinal graft.

Study-level points and caveats: Patients with graft-donor T cell macrochimerism had high graft-versus-host to host-versus-graft clonal ratios in allografts.

Germline CDR1 reads ENHRY; CDR2 reads SYGVKD. Trimming left V 8 bases short and J 4 bases short, with 14 bases between. The CDR3 runs 13 residues. Sequences were derived from unstimulated CD4+ T cells sorted from spleen or lymph node cells, sampled before intestinal transplant. This receptor was taken from a human donor who received an intestinal transplant. The chain combines TRBV10-3 with TRBJ1-2; D might be TRBD1 (5 bases). CDR3 sequence reads: CAIGQGGRYGYTF. In DNA, the CDR3 is TGTGCCATCGGGCAGGGCGGCCGCTATGGCTACACCTTC.